This TCR beta chain was identified in a study of T-cell memory formation after mild COVID-19. The CDR3 consists of 16 residues. With 1 base removed from V and 1 base from J, the gap between germline ends came to 14 bases. Germline V CDR1 and CDR2: SGHDT, YYEEEE. MiXCR, applied by TCRdb to the 5' RACE reads, yields one record per CDR3 protein. The sample has roughly 100,000 distinct CDR3 sequences, over 15% seen once. General study findings and limits: Memory sampled before infection contained some responding clones, suggesting cross-reactive memory joined.

In its sample, this clonotype was seen a few times. What it binds is unknown. The sequenced material came from PBMCs or a T cell subset sorted from them (not recorded which). This receptor was identified in an adult woman who had mild COVID-19 (a few samples of this study predate the infection). Cell type and time point are not known. V is TRBV5-6 and J is TRBJ1-1, with a possible D match to TRBD1 (5 bases). This CDR3 is CASSLPNLGGNTEAFF. In nucleotides, the CDR3 is TGTGCCAGCAGCTTGCCGAACCTGGGGGGGAACACTGAAGCTTTCTTT.